A single T cell receptor beta chain is shown here with its context. There are a few counts of this clone. The specificity of this receptor is unknown. Base qualities were left out, and no much larger clone turns up one base away. This sample is part of a study of OX40 agonist ivuxolimab in advanced cancers. About the full investigation: Ivuxolimab was a fully human IgG2 agonistic monoclonal antibody targeting the costimulatory receptor OX40 (CD134). Intravenous ivuxolimab was administered to patients every 2 weeks at six dose levels: 0.01, 0.1, 0.3, 1.5, 3 and 10 mg/kg. Of the roughly 51 patients in dose escalation, about 20 had hepatocellular carcinoma, some 15 had melanoma, 9 had renal cell carcinoma and 9 had head and neck cancer. The dose-escalation cohort was almost 85% male with a mean age of approximately 60 years, ranging from roughly 23 to 85. Prior anti-PD-1, anti-PD-L1 or anti-CTLA-4 therapy was permitted, and 40% to 50% of dose-escalation patients had received checkpoint inhibitors. Partial responses occurred in three dose-escalation patients: two with cutaneous melanoma and one with hepatocellular carcinoma. The purpose of peripheral TCRbeta sequencing was to test whether ivuxolimab changed TCR sequence diversity and led to clonal T-cell expansion. The paper describes the monotherapy dose-escalation part (N ≈ 49 patients) of the phase I trial of ivuxolimab. The paper's findings and limits, for the study overall: On average, CD8+ T cells showed more expanded clones than CD4+ T cells after ivuxolimab. Clonal expansion of both CD4+ and CD8+ blood T cells was observed from baseline to week 6 at doses 0.1 to 3.0 mg/kg. Partial responders in the 0.1-3.0 mg/kg groups had among the lowest normalized peripheral clonal expansion, especially among CD8+ T cells. The antigen specificity of the clonally expanded peripheral T cells was not determined. Low levels of normalized T-cell clonal expansion were also seen in some nonresponding patients.

Patients with a history of autoimmune disease or receiving systemic immunosuppression were excluded from the trial. In every dose cohort, peripheral blood was drawn for TCR sequencing at baseline, cycle 4 day 1, and cycle 7 day 1. The samples were taken from a phase I, first-in-human, multicenter, open-label dose-escalation trial of ivuxolimab. Adults with locally advanced or metastatic head and neck squamous cell, hepatocellular, melanoma or renal cell carcinoma were enrolled in the trial. Before TCR sequencing, CD4+ and CD8+ T cells were separately sorted from peripheral blood. The CDR3 goes from the cysteine to the phenylalanine over 13 residues. This entry keeps only the CDR3 DNA: 39 bases, framed from base 1. V is clipped by 0 bases and J by 6 bases, and the sequence between their germline boundaries is 8 bases long. Reading the germline V gene gives CDR1 LGHNA and CDR2 YSLEER. For sequencing of the TCRbeta CDR3 region, genomic DNA was extracted from the sorted cells. The immunoSEQ Assay was used for sequencing of TCRbeta CDR3 regions. TCRdb re-hosts the immuneACCESS table, in-frame sequences only. Its copies lack some clones; in the studies checked, an unresolved V gene accounts for under half of them, and the cause for the rest is not known. The sample contains tens of thousands of clones, roughly 80% of them found a single time. The leading ten clones occupy 1.6% of the sample.

The sequence derives from an adult with an advanced solid tumor such as melanoma, head and neck, liver or kidney cancer. Source: CD4+ or CD8+ T cells sorted from blood, taken in a trial of the OX40 agonist ivuxolimab. The receptor chain draws on TRBV4-3 and TRBJ1-2, with an unclear D gene assignment. The base sequence is TGCGCCAGCAGCCAAGAAGATGGTCATGGCTACACCTTC. Translation gives CASSQEDGHGYTF.